This T cell receptor (beta chain) was sequenced for a study of shared clonotypes between healthy human individuals. As for the study in general: Researchers assigned three CD4 naive, three CD4 memory, two CD8 naive and one CD8 memory plate to each donor. General study results and limits: Donor scarcity curtailed the genetic and exposure-history diversity represented herein.

The germline gives CDR1 ENHRY, CDR2 SYGVKD. The CDR3 is 14 amino acids. V lost 3 bases and J 4 bases, leaving 12 bases between the germline ends. Remarks on this clone: Its target is not known.

Several immunoSEQ plates received, in even portions, the genomic DNA of each subset. Method: immunoSEQ multiplex PCR; TCRdb's copy keeps in-frame clones and lacks some. This table holds 730,000 or so clones, approximately 75% found once. The TCR was taken from a woman aged 30 to 39 in good health. Sequencing was done on a sample of memory CD4+ T cells sorted from blood. Subset defined: CD45RA-negative fraction. The chain uses TRBV10-3 and TRBJ1-2, with a possible D match to TRBD1 (5 bases). The CDR3 sequence: CAISDNDRVYGYTF. CDR3 DNA: TGTGCCATCAGTGACAACGACAGAGTCTATGGCTACACCTTC.